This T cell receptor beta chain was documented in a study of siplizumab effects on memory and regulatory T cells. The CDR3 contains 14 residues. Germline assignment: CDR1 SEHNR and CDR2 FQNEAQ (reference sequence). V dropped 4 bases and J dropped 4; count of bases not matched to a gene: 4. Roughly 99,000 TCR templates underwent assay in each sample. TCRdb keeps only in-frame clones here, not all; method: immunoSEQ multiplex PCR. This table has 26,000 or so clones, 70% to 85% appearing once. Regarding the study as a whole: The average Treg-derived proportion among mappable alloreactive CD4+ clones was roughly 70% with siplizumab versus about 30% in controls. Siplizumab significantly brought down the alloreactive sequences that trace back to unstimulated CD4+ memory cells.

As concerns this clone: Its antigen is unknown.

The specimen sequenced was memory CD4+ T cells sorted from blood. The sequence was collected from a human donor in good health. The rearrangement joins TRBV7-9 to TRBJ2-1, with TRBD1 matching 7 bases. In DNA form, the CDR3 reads TGTGCCAGCAGCTGGAAACAGGGGTACAATGAGCAGTTCTTC. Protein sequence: CASSWKQGYNEQFF.